The sequence of this T cell receptor (beta chain) was determined in a study of blood T cell repertoires in COVID-19. The protocol was immunoSEQ multiplex PCR, while the TCRdb copy is restricted to in-frame clones and leaves out a portion. Of hundreds of thousands of clones listed, roughly 79% are singletons. After removal of 2 bases from V and 1 base from J, the junction contained 6 bases not matched to a gene. Germline V gene lookup returns CDR1 MRHNA and CDR2 SNTAGT. This CDR3 has 16 residues. Sequencing used peripheral blood. The rearrangement uses TRBV6-4 and TRBJ2-3, with 7 bases fitting TRBD2. This clonotype was sampled from a woman of 80 years or more with acute or convalescent COVID-19. CDR3 sequence: CASSDGASGGTDTQYF. DNA of the CDR3: TGTGCCAGCAGTGACGGTGCTAGCGGAGGCACAGATACGCAGTATTTT.